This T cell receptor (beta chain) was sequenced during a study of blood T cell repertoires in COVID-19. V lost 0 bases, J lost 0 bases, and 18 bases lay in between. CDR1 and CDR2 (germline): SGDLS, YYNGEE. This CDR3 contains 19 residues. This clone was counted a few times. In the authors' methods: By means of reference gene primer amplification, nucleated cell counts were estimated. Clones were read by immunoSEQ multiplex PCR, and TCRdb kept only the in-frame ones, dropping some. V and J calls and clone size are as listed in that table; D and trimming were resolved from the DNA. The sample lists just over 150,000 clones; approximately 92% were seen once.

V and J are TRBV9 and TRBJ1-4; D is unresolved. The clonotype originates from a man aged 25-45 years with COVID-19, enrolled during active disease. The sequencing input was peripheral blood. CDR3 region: CASSVARGGIGATNEKLFF. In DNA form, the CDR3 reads TGTGCCAGCAGCGTAGCTCGTGGAGGGATTGGGGCAACTAATGAAAAACTGTTTTTT.